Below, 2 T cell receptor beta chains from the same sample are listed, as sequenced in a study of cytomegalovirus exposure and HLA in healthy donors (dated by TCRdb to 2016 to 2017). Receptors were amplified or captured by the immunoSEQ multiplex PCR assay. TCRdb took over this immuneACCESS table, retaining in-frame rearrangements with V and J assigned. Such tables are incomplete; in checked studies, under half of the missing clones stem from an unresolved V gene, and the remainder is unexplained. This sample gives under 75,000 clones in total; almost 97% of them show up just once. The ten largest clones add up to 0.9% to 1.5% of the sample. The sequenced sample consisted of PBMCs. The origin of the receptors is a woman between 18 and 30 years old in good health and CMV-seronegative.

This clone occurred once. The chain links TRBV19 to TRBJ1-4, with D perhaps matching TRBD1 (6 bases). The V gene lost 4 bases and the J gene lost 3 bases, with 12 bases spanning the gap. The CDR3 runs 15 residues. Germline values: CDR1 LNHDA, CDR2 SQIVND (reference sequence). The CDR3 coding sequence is TGTGCCAGTAGTACAAACAGGGCCCCTAATGAAAAACTGTTTTTT. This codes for CASSTNRAPNEKLFF.

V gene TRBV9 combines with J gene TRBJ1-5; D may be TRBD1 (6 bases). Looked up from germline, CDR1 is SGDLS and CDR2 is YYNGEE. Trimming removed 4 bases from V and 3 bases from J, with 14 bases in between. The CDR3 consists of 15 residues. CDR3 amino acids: CASSPGDTFNQPQHF. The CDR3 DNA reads TGTGCCAGCAGCCCCGGGGACACTTTCAATCAGCCCCAGCATTTT.